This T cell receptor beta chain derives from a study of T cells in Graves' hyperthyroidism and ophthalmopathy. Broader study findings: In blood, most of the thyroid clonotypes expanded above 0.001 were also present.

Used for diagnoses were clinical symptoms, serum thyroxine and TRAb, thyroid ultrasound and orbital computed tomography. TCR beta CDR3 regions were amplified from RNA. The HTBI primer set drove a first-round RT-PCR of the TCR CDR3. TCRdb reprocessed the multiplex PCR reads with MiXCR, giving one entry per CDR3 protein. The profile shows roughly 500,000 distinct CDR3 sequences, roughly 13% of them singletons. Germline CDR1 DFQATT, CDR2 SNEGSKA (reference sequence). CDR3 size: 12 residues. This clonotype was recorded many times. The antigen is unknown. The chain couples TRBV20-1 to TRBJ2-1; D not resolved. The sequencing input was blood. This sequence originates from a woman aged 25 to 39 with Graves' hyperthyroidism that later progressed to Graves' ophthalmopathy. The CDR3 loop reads CSSAPTYNEQFF. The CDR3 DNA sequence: TGCAGCTCAGCACCGACTTACAATGAGCAGTTCTTC.